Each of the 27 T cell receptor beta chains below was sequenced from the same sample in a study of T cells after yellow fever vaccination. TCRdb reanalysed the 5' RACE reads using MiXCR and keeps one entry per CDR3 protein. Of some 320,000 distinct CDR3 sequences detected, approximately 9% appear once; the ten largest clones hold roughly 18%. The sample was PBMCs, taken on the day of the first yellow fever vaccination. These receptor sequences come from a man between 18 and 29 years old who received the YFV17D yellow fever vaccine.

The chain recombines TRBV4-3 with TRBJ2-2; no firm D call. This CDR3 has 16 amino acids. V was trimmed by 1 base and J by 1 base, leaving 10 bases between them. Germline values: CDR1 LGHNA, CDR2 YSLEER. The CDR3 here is CASSQAALENTGELFF. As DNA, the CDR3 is TGCGCCAGCAGCCAAGCTGCGCTTGAGAACACCGGGGAGCTGTTTTTT.

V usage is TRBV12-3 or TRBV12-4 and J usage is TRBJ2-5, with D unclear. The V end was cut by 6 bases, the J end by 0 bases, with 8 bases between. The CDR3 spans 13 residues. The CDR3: CASRHEDQETQYF. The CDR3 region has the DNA TGTGCCAGCAGGCATGAGGACCAAGAGACCCAGTACTTC.

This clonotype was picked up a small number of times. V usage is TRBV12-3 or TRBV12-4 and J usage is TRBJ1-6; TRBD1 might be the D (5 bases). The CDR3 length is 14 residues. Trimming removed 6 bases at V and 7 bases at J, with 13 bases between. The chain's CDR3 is CASSQGVGNSPLHF. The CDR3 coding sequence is TGTGCCAGCAGCCAGGGTGTGGGGAATTCACCCCTCCACTTT.

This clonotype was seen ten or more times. The CDR3 DNA reads as TGTGCCAGCAGCTTGGGTGGAATAGGGTTGATCCTTATAGTTCCATATAGCAATCAGCCCCAGCATTTT. Translated: CASSLGGIGLILIVPYSNQPQHF. The chain is built from TRBV5-5 and TRBJ1-5, with D unclear. The CDR3 covers 23 residues. Germline V gene data show CDR1 as SGHKS and CDR2 as YYEKEE (reference sequence). V shed 0 bases and J shed 0 bases, with 31 bases lying between them. Drawing the rest from reference TRBV5-5 and TRBJ1-5, the complete variable domain is DAGVTQSPTHLIKTRGQQVTLRCSPISGHKSVSWYQQVLGQGPQFIFQYYEKEERGRGNFPDRFSARQFPNYSSELNVNALLLGDSALYLCASSLGGIGLILIVPYSNQPQHFGDGTRLSIL.

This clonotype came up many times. The CDR3 reads CASSLEENRKAFF. In DNA, the CDR3 is TGTGCCAGCAGCTTGGAAGAGAACAGAAAAGCTTTCTTT. The chain uses TRBV5-4 and TRBJ1-1; D gene unclear. V gave up 0 bases and J gave up 9 bases, with 12 bases separating them. Germline V gene data show CDR1 as SGHNT and CDR2 as YYREEE (reference sequence). This CDR3 region has 13 residues.

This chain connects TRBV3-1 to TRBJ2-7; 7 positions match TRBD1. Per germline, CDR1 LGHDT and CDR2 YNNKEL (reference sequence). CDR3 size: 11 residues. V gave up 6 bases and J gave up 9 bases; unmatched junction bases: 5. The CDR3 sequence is CASSNRDRQYF. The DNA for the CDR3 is TGTGCCAGCAGTAACCGGGACAGGCAGTACTTC.

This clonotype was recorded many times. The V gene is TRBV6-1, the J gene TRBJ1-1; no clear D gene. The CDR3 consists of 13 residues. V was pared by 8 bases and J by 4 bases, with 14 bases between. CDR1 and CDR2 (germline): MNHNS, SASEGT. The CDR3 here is CASGNTVGTEAFF. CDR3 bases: TGTGCCAGCGGCAATACAGTGGGCACTGAAGCTTTCTTT.

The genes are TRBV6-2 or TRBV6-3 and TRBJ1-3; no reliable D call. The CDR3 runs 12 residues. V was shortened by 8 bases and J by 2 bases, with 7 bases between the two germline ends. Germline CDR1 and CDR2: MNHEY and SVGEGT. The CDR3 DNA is TGTGCCAGCCGACCGACTGGAAACACCATATATTTT. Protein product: CASRPTGNTIYF.

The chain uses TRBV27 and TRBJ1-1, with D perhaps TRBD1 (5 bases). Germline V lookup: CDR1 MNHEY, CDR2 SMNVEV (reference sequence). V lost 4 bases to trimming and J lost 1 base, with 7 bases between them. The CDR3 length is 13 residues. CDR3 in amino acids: CASSSGTNTEAFF. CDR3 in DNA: TGTGCCAGCAGTTCCGGGACGAACACTGAAGCTTTCTTT.

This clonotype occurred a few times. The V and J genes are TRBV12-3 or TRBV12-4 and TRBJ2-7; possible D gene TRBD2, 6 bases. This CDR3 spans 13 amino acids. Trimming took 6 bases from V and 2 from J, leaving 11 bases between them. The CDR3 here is CASRAGYTYEQYF. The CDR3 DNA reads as TGTGCCAGCAGGGCGGGATACACCTACGAGCAGTACTTC.

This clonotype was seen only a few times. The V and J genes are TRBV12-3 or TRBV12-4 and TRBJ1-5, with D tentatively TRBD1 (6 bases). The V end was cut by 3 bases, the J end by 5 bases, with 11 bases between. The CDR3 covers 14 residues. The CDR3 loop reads CASSFSGGHQPQHF. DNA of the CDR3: TGTGCCAGCAGTTTCTCGGGGGGGCATCAGCCCCAGCATTTT.

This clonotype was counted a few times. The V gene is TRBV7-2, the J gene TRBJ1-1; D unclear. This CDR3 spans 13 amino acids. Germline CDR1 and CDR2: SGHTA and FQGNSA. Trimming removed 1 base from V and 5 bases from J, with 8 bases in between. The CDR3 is CASSLVEWTEAFF. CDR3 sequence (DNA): TGTGCCAGCAGCTTAGTCGAGTGGACTGAAGCTTTCTTT.

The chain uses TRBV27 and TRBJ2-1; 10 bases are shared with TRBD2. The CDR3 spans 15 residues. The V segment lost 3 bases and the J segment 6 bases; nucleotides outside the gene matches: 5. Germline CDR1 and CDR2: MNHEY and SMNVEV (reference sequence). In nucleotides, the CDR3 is TGTGCCAGCAGTTTGGTGCTAGCGGGGGCCAATGAGCAGTTCTTC. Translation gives CASSLVLAGANEQFF.

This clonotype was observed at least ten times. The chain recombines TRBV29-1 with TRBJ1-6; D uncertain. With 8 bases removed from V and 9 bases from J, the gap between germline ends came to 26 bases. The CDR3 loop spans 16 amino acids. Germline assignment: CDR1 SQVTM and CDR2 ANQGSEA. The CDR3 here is CSPNAGRDSWSSPLHF. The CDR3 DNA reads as TGCAGCCCCAACGCAGGTCGGGATTCGTGGAGTTCACCCCTCCACTTT.

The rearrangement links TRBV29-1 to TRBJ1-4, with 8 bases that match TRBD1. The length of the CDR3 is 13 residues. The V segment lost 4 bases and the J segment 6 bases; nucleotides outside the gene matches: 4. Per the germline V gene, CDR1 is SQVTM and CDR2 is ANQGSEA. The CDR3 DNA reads TGCAGCGTTGGAGGGGGACAGGATGAAAAACTGTTTTTT. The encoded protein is CSVGGGQDEKLFF.

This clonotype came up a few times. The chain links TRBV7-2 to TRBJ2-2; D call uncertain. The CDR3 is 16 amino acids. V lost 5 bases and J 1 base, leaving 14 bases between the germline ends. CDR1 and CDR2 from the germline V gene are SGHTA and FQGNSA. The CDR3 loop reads CASSPFRVRNTGELFF. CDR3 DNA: TGTGCCAGCAGCCCATTTCGGGTTAGGAACACCGGGGAGCTGTTTTTT.

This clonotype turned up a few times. The CDR3 sequence is CANHSFYSNQPQHF. The CDR3 nucleotides read TGTGCCAACCACAGCTTTTATAGCAATCAGCCCCAGCATTTT. This chain joins TRBV6-4 and TRBJ1-5; D gene unclear. V shed 10 bases and J shed 0 bases, with 13 bases lying between them. This CDR3 comprises 14 residues. Germline V gene sequence: CDR1 MRHNA, CDR2 SNTAGT.

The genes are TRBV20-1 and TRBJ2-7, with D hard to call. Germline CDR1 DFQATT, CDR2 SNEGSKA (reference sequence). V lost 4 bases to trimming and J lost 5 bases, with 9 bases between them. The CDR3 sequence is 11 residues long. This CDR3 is CSATRFDEQYV. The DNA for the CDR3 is TGCAGTGCTACCAGATTTGACGAGCAGTACGTC.

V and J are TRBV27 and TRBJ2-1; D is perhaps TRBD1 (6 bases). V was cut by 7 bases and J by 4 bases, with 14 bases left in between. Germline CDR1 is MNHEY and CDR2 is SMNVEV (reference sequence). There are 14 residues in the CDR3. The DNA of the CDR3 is TGTGCCAGCAAAGGGGGAACAGCTTACAATGAGCAGTTCTTC. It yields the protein CASKGGTAYNEQFF.

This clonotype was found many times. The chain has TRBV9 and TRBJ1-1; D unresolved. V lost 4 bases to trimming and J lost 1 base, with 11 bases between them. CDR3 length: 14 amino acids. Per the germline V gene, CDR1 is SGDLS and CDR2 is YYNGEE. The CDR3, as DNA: TGTGCCAGCAGCAAGCGGACGGGGAACACTGAAGCTTTCTTT. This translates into CASSKRTGNTEAFF.

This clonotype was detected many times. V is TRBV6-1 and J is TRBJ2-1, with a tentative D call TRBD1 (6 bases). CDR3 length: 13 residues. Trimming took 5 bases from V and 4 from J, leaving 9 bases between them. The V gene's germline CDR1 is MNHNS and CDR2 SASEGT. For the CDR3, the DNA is TGTGCCAGCAGTCCGGGACAATACAATGAGCAGTTCTTC. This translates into CASSPGQYNEQFF.

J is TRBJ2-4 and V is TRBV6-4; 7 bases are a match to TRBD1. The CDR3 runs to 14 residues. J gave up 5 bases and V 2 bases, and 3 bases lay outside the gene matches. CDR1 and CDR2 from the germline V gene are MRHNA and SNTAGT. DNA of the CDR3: TGTGCCAGCAGTGACCGGGACAGACAAAACATTCAGTACTTC. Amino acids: CASSDRDRQNIQYF.

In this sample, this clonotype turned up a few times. The CDR3 loop reads CASTSGTGGVEQYF. In DNA form, the CDR3 reads TGTGCCAGCACCTCCGGGACAGGGGGCGTCGAGCAGTACTTC. J is TRBJ2-7 and V is TRBV12-3 or TRBV12-4; 12 bases align to TRBD1. After removal of 7 bases from V and 6 bases from J, the junction contained 7 bases not matched to a gene. The CDR3 extends over 14 amino acids.

The CDR3 DNA reads as TGCAGTGCTAGACAGGGGAATACAATTACCGGGGAGCTGTTTTTT. Residues: CSARQGNTITGELFF. The V and J genes are TRBV20-1 and TRBJ2-2; maybe TRBD1 (6 bases). The V gene lost 2 bases and the J gene lost 5 bases, with 15 bases spanning the gap. The CDR3 loop spans 15 amino acids. CDR1 DFQATT and CDR2 SNEGSKA come from the germline V gene (reference sequence).

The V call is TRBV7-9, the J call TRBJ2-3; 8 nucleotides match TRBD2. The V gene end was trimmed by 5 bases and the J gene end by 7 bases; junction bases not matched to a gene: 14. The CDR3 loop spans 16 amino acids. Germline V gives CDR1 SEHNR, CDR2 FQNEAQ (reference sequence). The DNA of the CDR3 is TGTGCCAGCAGCCAAGCGGGGGCCCAGAGTGGGTATACGCAGTATTTT. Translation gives CASSQAGAQSGYTQYF. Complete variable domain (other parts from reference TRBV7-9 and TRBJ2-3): DTGVSQNPRHKITKRGQNVTFRCDPISEHNRLYWYRQTLGQGPEFLTYFQNEAQLEKSRLLSDRFSAERPKGSFSTLEIQRTEQGDSAMYLCASSQAGAQSGYTQYFGPGTRLTVL.

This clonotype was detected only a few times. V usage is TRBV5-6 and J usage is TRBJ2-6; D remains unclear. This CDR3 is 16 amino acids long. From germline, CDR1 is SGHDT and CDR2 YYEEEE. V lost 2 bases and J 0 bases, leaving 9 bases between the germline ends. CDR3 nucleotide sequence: TGTGCCAGCAGCTTAGGAGTGAGCTCTGGGGCCAACGTCCTGACTTTC. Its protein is CASSLGVSSGANVLTF.

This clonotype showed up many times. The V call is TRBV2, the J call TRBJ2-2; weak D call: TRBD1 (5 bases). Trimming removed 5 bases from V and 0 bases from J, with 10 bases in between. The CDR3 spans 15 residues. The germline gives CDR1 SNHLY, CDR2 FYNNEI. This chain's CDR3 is CASSLTEANTGELFF. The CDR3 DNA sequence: TGTGCCAGCAGTCTGACAGAAGCGAACACCGGGGAGCTGTTTTTT.